These T cell receptor beta chains were read from a single sample in a study of shared clonotypes between healthy human individuals. Sequencing used immunoSEQ multiplex PCR; TCRdb keeps in-frame clones, though not all of them. The sample includes 100,000 to 120,000 clones, about 63% of them seen just once. The sample comprised memory CD8+ T cells sorted from blood. The receptor set was obtained from a woman aged 25-40 years in good health. The CDR3 runs from the conserved cysteine through the conserved F or W. The D gene is left open where the match is weak. Where a row states a size, it is once, few, many or the class of an expanded clone; other rows omit it.

j_call | v_call | d_call | clone_size | cdr3_aa | cdr3_nt
TRBJ2-2 | TRBV19 | NA | NA | CASTIPGHKQGNTGELFF | TGTGCCAGCACTATTCCGGGACACAAGCAGGGGAACACCGGGGAGCTGTTTTTT
TRBJ2-5 | TRBV7-9 | NA | NA | CASSSFRWGPRQETQYF | TGTGCCAGCAGCTCCTTTAGGTGGGGACCACGTCAAGAGACCCAGTACTTC
TRBJ1-2 | TRBV27 | NA | NA | CATLGYANYGYTF | TGTGCCACCCTCGGTTACGCTAACTATGGCTACACCTTC
TRBJ1-2 | TRBV28 | TRBD1 | NA | CASSPWTGPNYGYTF | TGTGCCAGCAGCCCCTGGACAGGACCTAACTATGGCTACACCTTC
TRBJ2-7 | TRBV19 | TRBD2 | NA | CASSIRWGLAVYYEQYF | TGTGCCAGTAGTATAAGGTGGGGACTAGCAGTTTACTACGAGCAGTACTTC
TRBJ2-7 | TRBV27 | TRBD1 | few | CASSLGTAYEQYF | TGTGCCAGCAGTTTGGGGACAGCCTACGAGCAGTACTTC
TRBJ2-7 | TRBV6-4 | NA | NA | CASSARGDSYEQYF | TGTGCCAGCAGCGCCAGGGGGGACTCCTACGAGCAGTACTTC
TRBJ2-7 | TRBV9 | NA | NA | CASSVRENPSYEQYF | TGTGCCAGCAGCGTAAGGGAAAATCCCTCCTACGAGCAGTACTTC
TRBJ1-1 | TRBV19 | TRBD1 | NA | CASSIGRTGGTNTEAFF | TGTGCCAGTAGTATAGGGCGGACAGGGGGGACTAACACTGAAGCTTTCTTT
TRBJ1-1 | TRBV2 | TRBD1 | NA | CASSDHQMTGYAFF | TGTGCCAGCAGTGATCACCAAATGACAGGGTATGCTTTCTTT
TRBJ1-1 | TRBV9 | NA | NA | CASSVARGNTEAFF | TGTGCCAGCAGCGTAGCCAGGGGGAACACTGAAGCTTTCTTT
TRBJ2-7 | TRBV11-2 | NA | NA | CASSPGAGHEQYF | TGTGCCAGCAGCCCGGGGGCAGGCCACGAGCAGTACTTC
TRBJ2-7 | TRBV5-4 | TRBD1 | NA | CASSSRDSPSEQYF | TGTGCCAGCAGCAGCAGGGACAGCCCCTCCGAGCAGTACTTC
TRBJ2-1 | TRBV4-2 | NA | NA | CASSQVQGHGEQFF | TGTGCCAGCAGCCAAGTTCAGGGTCACGGTGAGCAGTTCTTC
TRBJ2-1 | TRBV28 | NA | NA | CASSLPPPSDPFF | TGTGCCAGCAGTTTACCCCCCCCTAGTGATCCGTTCTTC
TRBJ1-5 | TRBV6-4 | NA | many | CASSDGANQPQHF | TGTGCCAGCAGTGACGGGGCCAATCAGCCCCAGCATTTT
TRBJ2-5 | TRBV27 | TRBD2 | NA | CASSKLAGGPETQYF | TGTGCCAGCAGTAAATTAGCGGGAGGGCCGGAGACCCAGTACTTC
TRBJ2-5 | TRBV5-6 | TRBD1 | NA | CASSLVGQGRQYF | TGTGCCAGCAGCCTCGTAGGACAGGGGCGTCAGTACTTC
TRBJ2-7 | TRBV7-2 | TRBD2 | NA | CASSLVWTSGMVYEQYF | TGTGCCAGCAGCTTGGTTTGGACTAGCGGGATGGTCTACGAGCAGTACTTC
TRBJ2-7 | TRBV25-1 | TRBD2 | few | CASSETSGPSYEQYF | TGTGCCAGCAGTGAGACTAGCGGGCCTTCCTACGAGCAGTACTTC
TRBJ2-7 | TRBV25-1 | TRBD2 | NA | CASSERGERESGPEQYF | TGTGCCAGCAGTGAGCGGGGTGAGCGGGAGTCAGGACCCGAGCAGTACTTC
TRBJ2-6 | TRBV15 | NA | few | CATSRDQGSGANVLTF | TGTGCCACCAGCAGAGACCAGGGATCTGGGGCCAACGTCCTGACTTTC
TRBJ2-2 | TRBV4-1 | TRBD2 | NA | CASSHALAGGPVTGELFF | TGCGCCAGCAGCCACGCACTAGCGGGAGGGCCTGTCACCGGGGAGCTGTTTTTT
TRBJ2-3 | TRBV5-1 | TRBD2 | few | CASSHETSGTQYF | TGCGCCAGCAGCCACGAGACTAGCGGTACGCAGTATTTT
TRBJ1-2 | TRBV2 | NA | few | CASSDQGESYGYTF | TGTGCCAGCAGTGATCAGGGTGAAAGCTATGGCTACACCTTC
TRBJ2-3 | TRBV11-2 | TRBD2 | NA | CASSSGTSPRTDTQYF | TGTGCCAGCAGCTCCGGGACTAGCCCTCGAACAGATACGCAGTATTTT
TRBJ2-1 | TRBV2 | TRBD2 | NA | CASSELRENNEQFF | TGTGCCAGCAGTGAACTGCGGGAGAACAATGAGCAGTTCTTC
TRBJ2-7 | TRBV7-5 | NA | NA | CASSRRLSAEQYF | TGTGCCAGCAGCCGTCGACTGAGTGCGGAGCAGTACTTC
TRBJ1-4 | TRBV28 | NA | few | CASRSRGATNEKLFF | TGTGCCAGCAGATCCCGCGGGGCAACTAATGAAAAACTGTTTTTT
TRBJ1-4 | TRBV5-1 | NA | NA | CASSEPGTGPNEKLFF | TGCGCCAGCAGCGAACCCGGGACGGGACCGAATGAAAAACTGTTTTTT
TRBJ1-4 | TRBV5-4 | TRBD1 | NA | CASSLDRVDEKLFF | TGTGCCAGCAGCCTAGACAGGGTTGATGAAAAACTGTTTTTT
TRBJ2-5 | TRBV27 | NA | NA | CASSGEETQYF | TGTGCCAGCAGTGGGGAAGAGACCCAGTACTTC
TRBJ1-2 | TRBV11-2 | NA | NA | CASSLGPGTGYTF | TGTGCCAGCAGCTTAGGTCCAGGGACTGGCTACACCTTC
TRBJ2-7 | TRBV6-6 | NA | many | CASSYSAGSSYEQYF | TGTGCCAGCAGTTACTCTGCAGGGAGCTCCTACGAGCAGTACTTC
TRBJ1-6 | TRBV6-4 | NA | many | CASSDSGEGSPLHF | TGTGCCAGCAGTGACTCGGGGGAAGGTTCACCCCTCCACTTT
TRBJ2-2 | TRBV6-1 | TRBD1 | NA | CASSEGTGTTGELFF | TGTGCCAGCAGTGAAGGGACAGGGACTACCGGGGAGCTGTTTTTT
TRBJ2-7 | TRBV28 | NA | NA | CASAVEQNPYEQYF | TGTGCCAGCGCCGTGGAGCAGAACCCCTACGAGCAGTACTTC
TRBJ2-1 | TRBV7-8 | TRBD2 | NA | CASSRDPGLGDNEQFF | TGTGCCAGCAGCCGAGACCCGGGACTAGGCGACAATGAGCAGTTCTTC
TRBJ2-5 | TRBV10-3 | NA | once | CAITAGNQETQYF | TGTGCCATCACAGCGGGCAACCAAGAGACCCAGTACTTC
TRBJ1-3 | TRBV5-1 | NA | NA | CASSLGWLQGPGNTIYF | TGCGCCAGCAGCTTGGGATGGCTACAGGGTCCTGGAAACACCATATATTTT
TRBJ2-1 | TRBV28 | TRBD2 | once | CASSILLNSGTGDEQFF | TGTGCCAGCAGTATCCTTCTTAATAGCGGGACCGGCGATGAGCAGTTCTTC
TRBJ2-1 | TRBV29-1 | TRBD2 | NA | CSVAGGSHNEQFF | TGCAGCGTAGCGGGGGGCTCCCACAATGAGCAGTTCTTC
TRBJ1-3 | TRBV11-2 | TRBD1 | few | CASSLAPAGGSGNTIYF | TGTGCCAGCAGCTTAGCCCCGGCAGGGGGTTCTGGAAACACCATATATTTT
TRBJ2-2 | TRBV25-1 | TRBD1 | many | CASSDDRGGTGELFF | TGTGCCAGCAGCGATGACAGGGGTGGGACCGGGGAGCTGTTTTTT
TRBJ2-1 | TRBV5-4 | TRBD1 | many | CASSWGTGALGEQFF | TGTGCCAGCAGCTGGGGGACAGGCGCCCTTGGGGAGCAGTTCTTC
TRBJ2-5 | TRBV20-1 | NA | NA | CSARTPRQYF | TGCAGTGCACGAACACCCCGCCAGTACTTC
TRBJ2-1 | TRBV25-1 | TRBD1 | few | CASSDQGQPNSYNEQFF | TGTGCCAGCAGTGACCAGGGACAGCCAAACTCCTACAATGAGCAGTTCTTC